The 24 T cell receptor beta chains below come from one sample, sequenced in a study of glioma-infiltrating T cells. TCR alpha and beta CDR3 regions were amplified from RNA using iRepertoire nested multiplex PCR. TCRdb used MiXCR to reprocess the multiplex PCR reads, holding one entry per CDR3 protein. This sample carries around 390,000 distinct CDR3 sequences, approximately 42% of them seen once, and the ten largest clones take 9.5% to 15%. Specimen: glioma tissue, nonneoplastic brain tissue, or PBMCs (not recorded which). Receptors originate from a human donor with low-grade glioma or glioblastoma, undergoing nonglioma brain surgery, or in good health (not recorded which).

This clonotype was recorded many times. The V and J genes are TRBV6-1 and TRBJ1-5; TRBD1 matches 10 bases. CDR3 length: 15 amino acids. Trimming at V came to 5 bases and at J to 5 bases, leaving 6 bases not matched to a gene. The germline CDR1 and CDR2 sequences are MNHNS and SASEGT. The CDR3 loop is CASSRGTGEYQPQHF. The CDR3 DNA follows: TGTGCCAGCAGTCGCGGGACAGGGGAATATCAGCCCCAGCATTTT.

Comment on this clonotype: A read error is possible here, since a much larger clone lies one base away. The V gene is TRBV6-2 or TRBV6-3, the J gene TRBJ2-7; D assignment may be TRBD1 or TRBD2 (5 bases each). Germline CDR1 reads MNHEY; CDR2 reads SVGEGT. This CDR3 has 14 residues. In DNA, the CDR3 is TGTGCCATCAAGACCGGGACGGGCTCCTACGAGCAGCACTTC. Amino acids: CAIKTGTGSYEQHF.

This clonotype was detected a few times. The chain employs TRBV6-6 and TRBJ1-3; D is ambiguous. The V gene lost 5 bases and the J gene lost 0 bases, with 11 bases spanning the gap. The CDR3 sequence is 15 residues long. Germline lookup yields CDR1 MNHNY and CDR2 SVGAGI (reference sequence). The CDR3 DNA follows: TGTGCCAGCAGTCTCACAGATACCTCTGGAAACACCATATATTTT. Protein product: CASSLTDTSGNTIYF.

The J gene is TRBJ1-5, the V gene TRBV20-1, with D possibly matching TRBD1 (6 bases). V lost 3 bases to trimming and J lost 5 bases, with 20 bases between them. The germline CDR1 and CDR2 sequences are DFQATT and SNEGSKA (reference sequence). The CDR3 sequence is 16 residues long. The CDR3 coding sequence is TGCAGTGCTAGGAACCGCGGGGGCGGGGCCGATCAGCCCCAGCATTTT. It yields the protein CSARNRGGGADQPQHF.

A few counts support this clonotype. V and J are TRBV19 and TRBJ1-2; D may be TRBD1 (5 bases). Germline loops: CDR1 LNHDA, CDR2 SQIVND (reference sequence). V was pared by 5 bases and J by 9 bases, with 16 bases between. The CDR3 contains 13 residues. The CDR3 is CASSVWGLASYTF. In nucleotides, the CDR3 is TGTGCCAGTAGTGTCTGGGGCCTTGCGAGCTACACCTTC.

This clonotype was counted a single time. This rearrangement joins TRBV7-9 to TRBJ1-2, with a possible D match to TRBD1 (6 bases). The CDR3 is 14 residues long. Between the trimmed V and J ends, which lost 2 bases and 4 bases, there was a span of 11 bases. CDR1 and CDR2 from the germline V gene are SEHNR and FQNEAQ (reference sequence). For the CDR3, the DNA is TGTGCCAGCAGCTTAAACAGGGCCACCTATGGCTACACCTTC. As protein: CASSLNRATYGYTF.

V gene TRBV6-2 or TRBV6-3 combines with J gene TRBJ2-3; 14 positions match TRBD2. There are 14 residues in the CDR3. Germline CDR1 is MNHEY and CDR2 is SVGEGT. V lost 8 bases to trimming and J lost 6 bases; unmatched junction nucleotides: 4. This CDR3 is CASPGLAGVDTQYF. In DNA form, the CDR3 reads TGTGCCAGCCCGGGACTAGCGGGAGTCGATACGCAGTATTTT.

This clonotype appeared a few times. Here the CDR3 omits its conserved ending phenylalanine or tryptophan, so a read error is the likely source. V usage is TRBV20-1 and J usage is TRBJ1-2; no firm D call. This CDR3 is 15 amino acids long. Germline CDR1 DFQATT, CDR2 SNEGSKA (reference sequence). V lost 0 bases and J lost 0, with 11 bases in between. CDR3 in DNA: TGCAGTGCTAGAGATTATTCTAACGCTAACTATGGCTACACCCTC. This gives the protein CSARDYSNANYGYTL.

Concerning this clonotype itself: This is likely a read error, given that the CDR3 carries no conserved phenylalanine or tryptophan at its end. This chain uses TRBV7-3 with TRBJ1-1; D is perhaps TRBD1 (6 bases). Germline CDR1 SGHTA, CDR2 FQGTGA. Trimming removed 5 bases at V and 6 bases at J, with 16 bases between. The CDR3 totals 14 residues. CDR3 sequence (DNA): TGTGCCAGCAGCCCCGTGGGGGCAACGCCTGAAGCTTTCTCT. This codes for CASSPVGATPEAFS.

About this clonotype: A read error may account for a junction end that differs from germline. V is TRBV18 and J is TRBJ2-7; no clear D gene. The CDR3 spans 13 residues. The V gene's germline CDR1 is KGHSH and CDR2 LQKENI. The CDR3 is CASSSTPSYGQYF. The CDR3 DNA reads as TGTGCCAGCTCATCGACCCCCTCCTACGGGCAGTACTTC. Drawing the rest from reference TRBV18 and TRBJ2-7, the complete variable domain is NAGVMQNPRHLVRRRGQEARLRCSPMKGHSHVYWYRQLPEEGLKFMVYLQKENIIDESGMPKERFSAEFPKEGPSILRIQQVVRGDSAAYFCASSSTPSYGQYFGPGTRLTVT.

A word on this clonotype: One end of the junction is discordant with germline, which a read error may explain. The chain joins TRBV5-1 to TRBJ1-4; D is uncertain. The CDR3 is 14 amino acids. CDR1 and CDR2 (germline): SGHRS, YFSETQ. The CDR3: CARSLVTPNEKLFF. The DNA of the CDR3 is TGCGCCAGAAGCTTAGTGACCCCTAATGAAAAACTGTTTTTT.

The V gene is TRBV15, the J gene TRBJ2-3; 7 nucleotides align to TRBD2. Germline V gene data show CDR1 as LNHNV and CDR2 as YYDKDF (reference sequence). This CDR3 comprises 18 residues. The V gene end was trimmed by 0 bases and the J gene end by 2 bases; junction bases not matched to a gene: 11. Here the CDR3 reads CATSRDWPGGKDTDTQYF. Written as DNA, the CDR3 is TGTGCCACCAGCAGAGATTGGCCGGGGGGAAAGGACACAGATACGCAGTATTTT.

This clonotype was counted only a few times. The chain is built from TRBV6-2 or TRBV6-3 and TRBJ2-7, with D perhaps matching TRBD1 or TRBD2 (5 bases each). This CDR3 region has 15 residues. Germline CDR1 reads MNHEY; CDR2 reads SVGEGT. V was shortened by 2 bases and J by 0 bases, with 11 bases between the two germline ends. This chain's CDR3 is CASSYVGVTSYEQYF. The CDR3 DNA is TGTGCCAGCAGTTACGTGGGGGTCACCTCCTACGAGCAGTACTTC.

The chain combines TRBV29-1 with TRBJ2-3; tentative D call: TRBD1 (6 bases). Germline V CDR1 and CDR2: SQVTM, ANQGSEA. V was pared by 4 bases and J by 0 bases, with 11 bases between. CDR3 size: 14 residues. This CDR3 reads CSVGQGWSTDTQYF. Written as DNA, the CDR3 is TGCAGCGTTGGGCAGGGGTGGAGCACAGATACGCAGTATTTT.

The table lists this clonotype with many counts. The chain couples TRBV28 to TRBJ1-2; D is undetermined. Trimming cost V 2 bases and J 4 bases, with 20 bases left between them. CDR3 length: 17 amino acids. CDR1 and CDR2 from the germline V gene are MDHEN and SYDVKM. The CDR3 DNA follows: TGTGCCAGCAGTTTAAACTCGCAGGTTGCTCGTGTCTATGGCTACACCTTC. Translated: CASSLNSQVARVYGYTF.

This clonotype was counted at least ten times. This chain connects TRBV15 to TRBJ2-5, with 9 bases matching TRBD2. The CDR3 length is 16 residues. Germline V gives CDR1 LNHNV, CDR2 YYDKDF (reference sequence). The junction had 11 bases not matched to a gene; V was cut back by 5 bases and J by 4 bases. The CDR3 reads CATSFLGGRAPETQYF. In DNA, the CDR3 is TGTGCCACCAGCTTCCTTGGCGGGAGGGCCCCAGAGACCCAGTACTTC.

This clonotype was observed at least ten times. The rearrangement links TRBV3-1 to TRBJ1-1, with D perhaps matching TRBD1 (6 bases). Germline values: CDR1 LGHDT, CDR2 YNNKEL (reference sequence). Trimming left V 6 bases short and J 0 bases short, with 8 bases between. The CDR3 spans 13 residues. The CDR3 sequence: CASRQGMNTEAFF. For the CDR3, the DNA is TGTGCCAGCAGACAGGGAATGAACACTGAAGCTTTCTTT.

To note about this clonotype: A much bigger clone sits one base away, suggesting this may be a read error. The gene calls are TRBV28 and TRBJ1-1; D is undetermined. The CDR3 spans 14 residues. V was clipped by 3 bases and J by 2 bases, with 10 bases between them. From germline, CDR1 is MDHEN and CDR2 SYDVKM. In DNA form, the CDR3 reads TGTGCCAGCAGTTTGGAGATAATCAACACTGAAGCTTTCTTT. It is translated as CASSLEIINTEAFF.

Concerning this clonotype itself: The junction departs from the called germline gene at one end, perhaps through a read error. This rearrangement joins TRBV20-1 to TRBJ2-7, with D perhaps matching TRBD1 (6 bases). CDR3 length equals 12 residues. Per the germline V gene, CDR1 is DFQATT and CDR2 is SNEGSKA (reference sequence). DNA for the CDR3: TGCGGTGCTATTAACAGGGACTACGAGCAGTACTTC. Translated: CGAINRDYEQYF.

V and J are TRBV4-2 and TRBJ2-1; 8 positions match TRBD2. V trimming: 3 bases; J trimming: 9 bases; junction bases outside the gene matches: 7. The CDR3 has 14 residues. Germline V CDR1 and CDR2: LGHNA, YNFKEQ. The CDR3 DNA follows: TGTGCCAGCAGCCAGGGACTAGAGGGAGGTGAGCAGTTCTTC. Protein sequence: CASSQGLEGGEQFF.

This clonotype came up a few times. The V call is TRBV6-1, the J call TRBJ2-7; TRBD1 aligns across 7 bases. With V trimmed by 6 bases and J by 4 bases, 15 bases remained unmatched. The germline V gene has CDR1 MNHNS and CDR2 SASEGT. The CDR3 has 16 amino acids. The CDR3 here is CASSPRDSRPPYEQYF. In DNA, the CDR3 is TGTGCCAGCAGCCCCCGGGACAGCCGACCCCCGTACGAGCAGTACTTC.

The sample holds a few counts of this clonotype. The chain couples TRBV20-1 to TRBJ2-1; the D gene is possibly TRBD2 (5 bases). CDR1 is DFQATT and CDR2 is SNEGSKA in the germline V gene (reference sequence). This CDR3 spans 14 amino acids. V lost 3 bases and J 8 bases, leaving 17 bases between the germline ends. CDR3 residues: CSASGRASRDEQFF. CDR3 bases: TGCAGTGCTAGCGGGCGGGCCTCAAGGGATGAGCAGTTCTTC.

This clonotype has more than one count but fewer than ten. The CDR3 protein is CATSDLGETQYF. The CDR3 coding sequence is TGTGCCACCAGTGATCTAGGAGAGACCCAGTACTTC. The V gene is TRBV24-1, the J gene TRBJ2-5; D not certain. Germline loops: CDR1 KGHDR, CDR2 SFDVKD. V dropped 3 bases and J dropped 4 bases, with 5 bases sitting between them. The CDR3 is 12 amino acids.

This chain links TRBV5-5 with TRBJ2-1, with 11 bases fitting TRBD2. V gave up 6 bases and J gave up 0 bases; unmatched junction bases: 5. The germline V gene encodes CDR1 SGHKS and CDR2 YYEKEE (reference sequence). CDR3 size: 16 residues. CDR3 in DNA: TGTGCCAGCACCAGGCTAGCGGGAGGCTCCTACAATGAGCAGTTCTTC. This sequence encodes CASTRLAGGSYNEQFF. Together with reference TRBV5-5 and TRBJ2-1, the CDR3 gives the full variable domain: DAGVTQSPTHLIKTRGQQVTLRCSPISGHKSVSWYQQVLGQGPQFIFQYYEKEERGRGNFPDRFSARQFPNYSSELNVNALLLGDSALYLCASTRLAGGSYNEQFFGPGTRLTVL.